Sequencing of this T cell receptor beta chain was carried out in a study of Ad26.COV2.S vaccination and SARS-CoV-2 variants. About the research overall: Vaccine-arm donor from the placebo-controlled COV1001 Ad26.COV2.S trial. The authors gave Ad26.COV2.S intramuscularly, either once or twice 56 days apart.

Some clones are missing from TCRdb's copy, which holds only in-frame ones; the method was immunoSEQ multiplex PCR. Counted here are 300,000 to 400,000 clones, about 88% occurring once; the ten biggest clones make up 5.5% to 7%. This clone was seen at least ten times. Other DNA sequences within the sample encode an identical CDR3. Treatment of the sample: over 15 received Ad26.COV2.S at low or high dose, single or two shots; about 5 received placebo; per-sample allocation not given. Sampling was performed 63 days after the first vaccine or placebo injection. This adult donor, from Boston, was 18-55 years old. SARS-CoV-2 spike from the Wuhan strain was encoded by the vaccine, an Ad26 vector. This sample comprised peripheral blood, obtained in a trial of Ad26.COV2.S vaccine versus placebo. The TCR was taken from a person between 18 and 60 years old who received the Ad26.COV2.S COVID-19 vaccine or a placebo.

The CDR3 spells CASSLGTGDSYEQYF. In DNA form, the CDR3 reads TGTGCCAGCAGTCTAGGGACAGGGGACTCCTACGAGCAGTACTTC. The gene calls are TRBV28 and TRBJ2-7, with TRBD1 matching 10 bases. Trimming at V came to 5 bases and at J to 0 bases, leaving 4 bases not matched to a gene. Germline values: CDR1 MDHEN, CDR2 SYDVKM. CDR3 length: 15 residues.